The sample holds many counts of the clone carrying this T cell receptor (beta chain). The antigen remains unidentified. The data were obtained in a study of identical twins. Study observations and caveats: The study found that models underestimated out-of-frame TCR alpha sharing in monozygotic twins. In beta out-of-frame sequences, the excess sharing between twins was weaker.

This CDR3 has 11 amino acids. Between the trimmed V and J ends, which lost 1 base and 7 bases, there was a span of 4 bases. Template switching (which added a universal primer site) was used, and cDNA carried unique molecular identifiers. TCRdb processed the 5' RACE reads anew with MiXCR; each CDR3 protein has one entry. The sample comprises hundreds of thousands of distinct CDR3 sequences, 7% of which are singletons, and 3.5% to 4% rests with the top ten. This sample was also put to use in a study of yellow fever vaccine responses in identical twins.

Sequencing was performed on memory (CD45RO+) T cells sorted from blood. The clonotype originates from a woman between 18 and 30 years old in good health. This chain joins TRBV12-3 or TRBV12-4 and TRBJ1-1; D remains unclear. The CDR3 protein is CASSLGREAFF. Here the CDR3 DNA reads TGTGCCAGCAGTTTAGGGCGTGAAGCTTTCTTT.